These T cell receptor beta chains were read from a single sample in a study of OX40 agonist ivuxolimab in advanced cancers. Assay used: immunoSEQ multiplex PCR; TCRdb lists only in-frame clones, some missing. The sample shows over 150,000 clones, around 94% of them seen only once. Specimen: CD4+ or CD8+ T cells sorted from blood, collected in a trial of the OX40 agonist ivuxolimab. Receptors were obtained from an adult with an advanced solid tumor such as melanoma, head and neck, liver or kidney cancer. Both conserved end residues are part of each CDR3. Each record gives: CDR3 length, J gene, clone size, D gene, V gene, CDR3 protein, CDR3 DNA. D genes are given only for firm matches. The size entry is marked missing in some rows and otherwise reads once, few, many or a size class.

11,TRBJ2-3,NA,NA,TRBV30,CAWSTLDTQYF,TGTGCCTGGAGTACTCTGGATACGCAGTATTTT
18,TRBJ2-7,NA,TRBD2,TRBV4-2,CASSQDLRTSVLSYEQYF,TGTGCCAGCAGCCAAGATCTAAGGACTAGCGTCCTATCCTACGAGCAGTACTTC
17,TRBJ1-4,NA,TRBD1,TRBV7-2,CASSLRTGGSPGEKLFF,TGTGCCAGCAGCCTACGGACAGGAGGATCCCCGGGGGAAAAACTGTTTTTT
15,TRBJ2-7,NA,TRBD2,TRBV18,CASSRGAGDPYEQYF,TGTGCCAGCTCACGTGGAGCGGGAGATCCCTACGAGCAGTACTTC
17,TRBJ2-5,NA,NA,TRBV9,CASSALPGETWAETQYF,TGTGCCAGCAGCGCCCTGCCGGGGGAGACATGGGCAGAGACCCAGTACTTC
13,TRBJ2-7,NA,NA,TRBV5-4,CASSSPTVYEQYF,TGTGCCAGCAGCTCCCCGACAGTCTACGAGCAGTACTTC
14,TRBJ1-4,NA,TRBD1,TRBV5-1,CASSGTGANEKLFF,TGCGCCAGCAGTGGGACAGGGGCTAATGAAAAACTGTTTTTT
13,TRBJ2-7,few,NA,TRBV7-9,CASSPGAGPGQYF,TGTGCCAGCAGCCCAGGGGCAGGCCCGGGGCAGTACTTC
16,TRBJ2-7,NA,NA,TRBV16,CASSQSRDDWGLEQYF,TGTGCCAGCAGCCAATCTAGGGACGACTGGGGGCTCGAGCAGTACTTC
15,TRBJ2-6,NA,NA,TRBV11-2,CASSPGSSGANVLTF,TGTGCCAGCAGCCCGGGAAGCTCTGGGGCCAACGTCCTGACTTTC
15,TRBJ1-2,NA,TRBD1,TRBV11-2,CASSFKPGQNYGYTF,TGTGCCAGCAGCTTCAAGCCGGGACAGAACTATGGCTACACCTTC
13,TRBJ2-7,NA,NA,TRBV10-1,CASSAGGAYEQYF,TGCGCCAGCAGCGCTGGAGGGGCCTACGAGCAGTACTTC
13,TRBJ1-1,NA,NA,TRBV28,CAITKAGNTEAFF,TGTGCCATTACTAAAGCAGGGAACACTGAAGCTTTCTTT
16,TRBJ2-7,NA,TRBD1,TRBV30,CAWSPSPGQGMYEQYF,TGTGCCTGGAGTCCCTCCCCGGGACAGGGTATGTACGAGCAGTACTTC
15,TRBJ1-1,NA,NA,TRBV28,CASSNSEIPAFEAFF,TGTGCCAGCAGCAATTCCGAAATTCCCGCCTTTGAAGCTTTCTTT
16,TRBJ1-3,NA,NA,TRBV5-4,CASSFQRWPSGNTIYF,TGTGCCAGCAGCTTTCAAAGGTGGCCCTCTGGAAACACCATATATTTT
15,TRBJ1-2,NA,NA,TRBV28,CASTNTFRTLKGYTF,TGTGCCAGCACCAATACCTTCCGGACCCTAAAGGGCTACACCTTC
13,TRBJ1-2,few,NA,TRBV2,CASSEFGGYGYTF,TGTGCCAGCAGTGAGTTCGGGGGCTATGGCTACACCTTC
13,TRBJ1-6,NA,NA,TRBV9,CASSVPGNSPLHF,TGTGCCAGCAGCGTTCCAGGGAATTCACCCCTCCACTTT
14,TRBJ1-4,NA,NA,TRBV4-3,CASSAGSKTEKLFF,TGCGCCAGCAGCGCGGGGTCTAAAACCGAAAAACTGTTTTTT
15,TRBJ2-7,NA,NA,TRBV11-2,CASSLQPGPAYEQYF,TGTGCCAGCAGCTTACAACCCGGCCCCGCCTACGAGCAGTACTTC
12,TRBJ1-2,NA,NA,TRBV10-3,CAISAPMRGYTF,TGTGCCATCAGCGCCCCCATGAGAGGCTACACCTTC
15,TRBJ2-7,once,TRBD2,TRBV18,CASSVGTSEPYEQYF,TGTGCCAGCTCAGTCGGGACTAGCGAACCCTACGAGCAGTACTTC
15,TRBJ1-5,NA,NA,TRBV19,CASSLSQVKNQPQHF,TGTGCCAGTAGTCTTTCACAGGTTAAGAATCAGCCCCAGCATTTT
13,TRBJ1-2,NA,NA,TRBV29-1,CSVDRASNYGYTF,TGCAGCGTTGATAGGGCATCTAACTATGGCTACACCTTC
13,TRBJ2-7,NA,NA,TRBV19,CASSQQGHGEQYF,TGTGCCAGTAGTCAGCAGGGACACGGCGAGCAGTACTTC
16,TRBJ2-7,few,NA,TRBV4-3,CASSQDTTGRHYEQYF,TGCGCCAGCAGCCAAGATACCACAGGCAGACACTACGAGCAGTACTTC
17,TRBJ2-1,once,TRBD2,TRBV19,CASSPNERGFTHNEQFF,TGTGCCAGTAGCCCCAACGAGCGGGGGTTCACCCACAATGAGCAGTTCTTC
14,TRBJ1-3,NA,TRBD1,TRBV5-8,CASSIGRGLNTIYF,TGTGCCAGCAGTATCGGCAGGGGGCTAAACACCATATATTTT
13,TRBJ2-7,NA,NA,TRBV9,CASSVGPDYEQYF,TGTGCCAGCAGCGTAGGCCCCGACTACGAGCAGTACTTC
14,TRBJ2-7,NA,TRBD1,TRBV4-1,CASSQPTTGSEQYF,TGCGCCAGCAGCCAACCCACGACAGGGAGCGAGCAGTACTTC
18,TRBJ2-5,NA,NA,TRBV19,CASSMGTEGIAGRETQYF,TGTGCCAGTAGTATGGGGACAGAGGGGATAGCGGGACGAGAGACCCAGTACTTC
12,TRBJ1-4,NA,NA,TRBV19,CASRSTNEKLFF,TGTGCCAGTCGTTCAACTAATGAAAAACTGTTTTTT
15,TRBJ2-2,NA,TRBD2,TRBV6-5,CASRPGTSQRWELFF,TGTGCCAGCAGGCCGGGGACTAGCCAACGGTGGGAGCTGTTTTTT
11,TRBJ1-2,NA,NA,TRBV12-5,CASGLRGGYTF,TGTGCTAGTGGTTTGAGGGGTGGCTACACCTTC
13,TRBJ2-3,once,NA,TRBV29-1,CSVGGRPRDTQYF,TGCAGCGTTGGAGGCAGGCCGCGGGATACGCAGTATTTT
16,TRBJ2-1,NA,TRBD1,TRBV10-1,CASSESRAGGQDEQFF,TGCGCCAGCAGTGAGAGTAGGGCAGGGGGCCAGGATGAGCAGTTCTTC
11,TRBJ2-7,NA,NA,TRBV13,CASSPLYEQYF,TGTGCCAGCAGCCCCCTCTACGAGCAGTACTTC
14,TRBJ1-3,NA,NA,TRBV5-1,CASSLQGSGNTIYF,TGCGCCAGCAGCTTACAGGGCTCTGGAAACACCATATATTTT
15,TRBJ1-5,NA,NA,TRBV7-6,CASSPGPQEHQPQHF,TGTGCCAGCAGCCCAGGGCCCCAGGAACATCAGCCCCAGCATTTT
14,TRBJ1-3,NA,NA,TRBV28,CASSYQASGNTIYF,TGTGCCAGCAGTTATCAAGCCTCTGGAAACACCATATATTTT
15,TRBJ2-5,NA,TRBD1,TRBV5-1,CASSRGTGGAETQYF,TGCGCCAGCAGTCGGGGGACAGGGGGCGCGGAGACCCAGTACTTC
14,TRBJ2-3,NA,TRBD1,TRBV10-1,CASSRDRVTDTQYF,TGCGCCAGCAGTAGGGACAGGGTCACAGATACGCAGTATTTT
15,TRBJ1-2,NA,TRBD1,TRBV29-1,CSVGSGGTSLYGYTF,TGCAGCGTTGGATCAGGGGGGACGTCTCTTTATGGCTACACCTTC
13,TRBJ2-7,NA,NA,TRBV6-6,CASSYSPAYEQYF,TGTGCCAGCAGTTACTCACCAGCTTACGAGCAGTACTTC
13,TRBJ1-4,few,NA,TRBV19,CASRGGTNEKLFF,TGTGCCAGTAGGGGGGGAACTAATGAAAAACTGTTTTTT
13,TRBJ1-1,NA,NA,TRBV2,CASSRGVGTEAFF,TGTGCCAGCAGCCGAGGGGTCGGCACTGAAGCTTTCTTT
14,TRBJ1-2,NA,NA,TRBV5-1,CASSSGEPNYGYTF,TGCGCCAGCAGCTCCGGGGAGCCTAACTATGGCTACACCTTC
15,TRBJ2-1,NA,TRBD2,TRBV7-7,CASSLGTSGSNEQFF,TGTGCTAGCAGCCTAGGGACTAGCGGGAGTAATGAGCAGTTCTTC
14,TRBJ2-5,NA,NA,TRBV9,CASSVGGSQETQYF,TGTGCCAGCAGCGTAGGTGGATCCCAAGAGACCCAGTACTTC
14,TRBJ1-1,few,NA,TRBV12-5,CASELQTLNTEAFF,TGTGCTAGTGAATTACAGACCCTGAACACTGAAGCTTTCTTT
13,TRBJ1-1,NA,NA,TRBV28,CASSFAAGVQAFF,TGTGCCAGCAGTTTTGCCGCCGGAGTACAAGCTTTCTTT
14,TRBJ1-1,NA,TRBD1,TRBV6-5,CASSHDRVNTEAFF,TGTGCCAGCAGCCACGACAGGGTGAACACTGAAGCTTTCTTT
15,TRBJ2-1,NA,TRBD2,TRBV6-4,CASSQNSGSWGEQFF,TGTGCCAGCAGTCAAAATAGCGGGAGTTGGGGTGAGCAGTTCTTC
15,TRBJ2-1,NA,NA,TRBV7-3,CASSLTGNSYNEQFF,TGTGCCAGCAGCTTAACAGGAAACTCCTACAATGAGCAGTTCTTC
14,TRBJ2-5,NA,NA,TRBV6-5,CASSKGPSRETQYF,TGTGCCAGCAGCAAGGGCCCTTCTCGGGAGACCCAGTACTTC
16,TRBJ2-2,NA,TRBD2,TRBV6-1,CASSEVRGANTGELFF,TGTGCCAGCAGTGAAGTGCGGGGGGCGAACACCGGGGAGCTGTTTTTT
11,TRBJ2-5,NA,NA,TRBV6-6,CASSPQETQYF,TGTGCCAGCAGTCCTCAAGAGACCCAGTACTTC
15,TRBJ1-2,NA,TRBD1,TRBV11-2,CASSLTGQGAVGYTF,TGTGCCAGCAGCTTGACGGGACAGGGGGCGGTTGGCTACACCTTC
14,TRBJ1-2,NA,NA,TRBV7-2,CASSLDRLYYGYTF,TGTGCCAGCAGCTTAGACAGGCTTTACTATGGCTACACCTTC